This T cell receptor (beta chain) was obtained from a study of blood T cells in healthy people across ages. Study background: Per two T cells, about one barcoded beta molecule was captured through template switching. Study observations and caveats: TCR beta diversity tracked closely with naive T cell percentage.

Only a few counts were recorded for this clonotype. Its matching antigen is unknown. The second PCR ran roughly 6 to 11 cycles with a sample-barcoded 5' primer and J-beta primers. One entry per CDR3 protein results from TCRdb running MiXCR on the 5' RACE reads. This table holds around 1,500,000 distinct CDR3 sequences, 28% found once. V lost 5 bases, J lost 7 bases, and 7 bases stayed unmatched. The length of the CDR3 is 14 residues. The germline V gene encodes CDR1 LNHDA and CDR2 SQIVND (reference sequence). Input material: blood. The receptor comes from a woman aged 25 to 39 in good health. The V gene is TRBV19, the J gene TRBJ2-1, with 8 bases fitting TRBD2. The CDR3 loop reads CASSGTGGLNEQFF. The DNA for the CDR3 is TGTGCCAGTAGTGGGACGGGAGGGCTAAATGAGCAGTTCTTC.